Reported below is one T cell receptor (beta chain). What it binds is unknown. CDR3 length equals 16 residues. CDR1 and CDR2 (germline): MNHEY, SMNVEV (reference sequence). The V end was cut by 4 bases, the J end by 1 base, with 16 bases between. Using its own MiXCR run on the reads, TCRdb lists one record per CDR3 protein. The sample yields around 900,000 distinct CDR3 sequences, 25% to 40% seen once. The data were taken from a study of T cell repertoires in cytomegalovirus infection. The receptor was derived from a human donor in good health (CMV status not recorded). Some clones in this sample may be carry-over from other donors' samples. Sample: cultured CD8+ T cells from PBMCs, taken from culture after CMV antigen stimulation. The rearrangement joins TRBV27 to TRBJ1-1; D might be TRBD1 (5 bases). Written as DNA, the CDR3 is TGTGCCAGCAGTTCCCGGACACGGGCAAAGAACACTGAAGCTTTCTTT. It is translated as CASSSRTRAKNTEAFF.